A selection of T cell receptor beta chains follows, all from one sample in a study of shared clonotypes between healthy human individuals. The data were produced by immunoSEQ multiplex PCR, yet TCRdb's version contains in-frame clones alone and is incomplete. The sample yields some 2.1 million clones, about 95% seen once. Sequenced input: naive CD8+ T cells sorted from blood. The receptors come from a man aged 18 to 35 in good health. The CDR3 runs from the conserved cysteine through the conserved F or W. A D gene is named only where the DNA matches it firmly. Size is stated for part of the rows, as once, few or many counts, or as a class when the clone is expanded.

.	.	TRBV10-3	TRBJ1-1	TGTGCCATCAGTGAGGAACGTGCAGGTGTATTCACTGAAGCTTTCTTT	CAISEERAGVFTEAFF
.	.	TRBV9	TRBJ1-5	TGTGCCAGCAGTGCGACAGACTCCAATCAGCCCCAGCATTTT	CASSATDSNQPQHF
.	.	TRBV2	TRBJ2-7	TGTGCCAGCAGTGAACGCTACGAGCAGTACTTC	CASSERYEQYF
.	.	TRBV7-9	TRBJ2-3	TGTGCCAGCCGCGGGCCTAGCACAGATACGCAGTATTTT	CASRGPSTDTQYF
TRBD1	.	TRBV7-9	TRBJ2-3	TGTGCCAGCAGCTCGTGGACAGGGGCGCATGTAGATACGCAGTATTTT	CASSSWTGAHVDTQYF
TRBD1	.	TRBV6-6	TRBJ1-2	TGTGCCAGCAGTTACGAGACCGGGACAGTGGACGGCTACACCTTC	CASSYETGTVDGYTF
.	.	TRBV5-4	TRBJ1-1	TGTGCCAGCAGCCTTACCGGAAACACTGAAGCTTTCTTT	CASSLTGNTEAFF
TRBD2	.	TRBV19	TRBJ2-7	TGTGCCAGTAGTAGTGGGGGGGTTTCCCCTTACGAGCAGTACTTC	CASSSGGVSPYEQYF
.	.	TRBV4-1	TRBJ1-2	TGCGCCAGCAGCCAAGTCGCCAGGGGCGATGGCTACACCTTC	CASSQVARGDGYTF
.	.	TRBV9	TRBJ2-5	TGTGCCAGCAGCGTAGTAAGGGGGGGACAAGAGACCCAGTACTTC	CASSVVRGGQETQYF
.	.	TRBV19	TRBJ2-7	TGTGCCAGTAGTGGCGCCAGCTCCTACGAGCAGTACTTC	CASSGASSYEQYF
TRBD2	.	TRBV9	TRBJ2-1	TGTGCCAGCACCCTGGGGACTACCTCCTACAATGAGCAGTTCTTC	CASTLGTTSYNEQFF
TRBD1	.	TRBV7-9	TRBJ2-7	TGTGCCAGCAGCCCAGGGCCACAGGGGGTATGGTACGAGCAGTACTTC	CASSPGPQGVWYEQYF
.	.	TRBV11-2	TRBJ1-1	TGTGCCAGCAGCTTACAGGGAAGTAACACTGAAGCTTTCTTT	CASSLQGSNTEAFF
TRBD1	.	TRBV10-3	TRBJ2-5	TGTGCCATCAGTGCCGGGACAGGGGATGAGACCCAGTACTTC	CAISAGTGDETQYF
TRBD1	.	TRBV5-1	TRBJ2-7	TGCGCCAGCAGCTCGACAGGGCCCTACGAGCAGTACTTC	CASSSTGPYEQYF
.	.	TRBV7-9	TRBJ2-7	TGTGCCAGCAGCTTTACCGGGGGCAGCTCCTACGAGCAGTACTTC	CASSFTGGSSYEQYF
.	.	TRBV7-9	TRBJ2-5	TGTGCCAGCAGCCAGGGTATCCAAGAGACCCAGTACTTC	CASSQGIQETQYF
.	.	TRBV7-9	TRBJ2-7	TGTGCCAGCAGCTTACCGGGGCGATCCTACGAGCAGTACTTC	CASSLPGRSYEQYF
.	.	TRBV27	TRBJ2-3	TGTGCCAGCAGTCTGACTAGGACTAGCACAGATACGCAGTATTTT	CASSLTRTSTDTQYF
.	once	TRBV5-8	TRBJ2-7	TGTGCCAGCAGCTTGGAGGGGACGAGGGCTCAATTTTCCTACGAGCAGTACTTC	CASSLEGTRAQFSYEQYF
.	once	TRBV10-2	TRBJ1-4	TGCGCCCGGGGCCACACTAGAATTGAAAAACTGTTTTTT	CARGHTRIEKLFF
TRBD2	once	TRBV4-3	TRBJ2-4	TGCGCCAGCAGCCAGGGACTAGCGGGAGGGCTAGCCAAAAACATTCAGTACTTC	CASSQGLAGGLAKNIQYF
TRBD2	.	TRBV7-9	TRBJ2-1	TGTGCCAGCAGCTTACTGGTAGCGGGATACCCCTACAATGAGCAGTTCTTC	CASSLLVAGYPYNEQFF
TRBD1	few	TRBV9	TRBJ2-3	TGTGCCAGCAGCGTGAGGGGGCTTTACACAGATACGCAGTATTTT	CASSVRGLYTDTQYF
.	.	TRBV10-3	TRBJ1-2	TGTGCCATCAGTGAGTCATCCGGGTTCGATGGCTACACCTTC	CAISESSGFDGYTF
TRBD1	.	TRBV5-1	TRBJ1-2	TGCGCCAGCAGCTTGGATGAGGGGGCCCAGGGCTACACCTTC	CASSLDEGAQGYTF
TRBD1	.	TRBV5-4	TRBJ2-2	TGTGCCAGCTCCTTTCGAACAGGGGGCTACACCGGGGAGCTGTTTTTT	CASSFRTGGYTGELFF
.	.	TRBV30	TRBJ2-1	TGTGCCTGGAGTGGGCTAGCCTACAATGAGCAGTTCTTC	CAWSGLAYNEQFF
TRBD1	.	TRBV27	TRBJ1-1	TGTGCCAGCAGTTGGACAGGGGGGGGAATGAACACTGAAGCTTTCTTT	CASSWTGGGMNTEAFF
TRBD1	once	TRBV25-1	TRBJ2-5	TGTGCCAGCAGTGAGGACAGGGCGGGAGAGACCCAGTACTTC	CASSEDRAGETQYF
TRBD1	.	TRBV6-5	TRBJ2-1	TGTGCCAGCAGTCCGACAGGGGCCCTCTACAATGAGCAGTTCTTC	CASSPTGALYNEQFF
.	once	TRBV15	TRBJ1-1	TGTGCCACCAGCAGAGATCGACGGCCGAACACTGAAGCTTTCTTT	CATSRDRRPNTEAFF
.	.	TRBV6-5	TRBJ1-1	TGTGCCAGCAGTTACCTTGGGGTCAACACTGAAGCTTTCTTT	CASSYLGVNTEAFF
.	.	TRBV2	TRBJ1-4	TGTGCCAGCAGTGGCTTGGGAACGAATGAAAAACTGTTTTTT	CASSGLGTNEKLFF
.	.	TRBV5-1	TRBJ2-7	TGCGCCAGCAGCTTGGCCGACACCCTGGGGTCTCAACCGTACTTC	CASSLADTLGSQPYF
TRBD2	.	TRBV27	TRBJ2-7	TGTGCCAGCAGTCCCCACCAGATAATAGCGGGAGTAGGTTACGAGCAGTACTTC	CASSPHQIIAGVGYEQYF
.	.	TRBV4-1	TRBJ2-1	TGCGCCAGCAGCCAAGAGAGGGGGGGATACAATGAGCAGTTCTTC	CASSQERGGYNEQFF
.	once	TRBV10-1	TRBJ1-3	TGCGCCAGCAGTGAGTCGGTAGGGGTCGGCGGGAGCTCTGGAAACACCATATATTTT	CASSESVGVGGSSGNTIYF
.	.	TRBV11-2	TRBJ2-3	TGTGCCAGCAGCTTAGTTGTAGCGAGCACAGATACGCAGTATTTT	CASSLVVASTDTQYF
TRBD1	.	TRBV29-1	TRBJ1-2	TGCAGCGTTGCACAGTCAGGGACAGGTTATGGCTACACCTTC	CSVAQSGTGYGYTF